Each of the 11 T cell receptor beta chains below was sequenced from the same sample in a study of persistence of HIV-infected CD4 T cells. The antigens these receptors bind are not known. Overlapping HIV-1 Gag 15-mer peptides at approximately 0.91 ug per peptide per mL were used. Memory cells lacking CD40L and CD69 with high CD45RO were sorted. The immunoSEQ assay was version 4, run in survey mode. The data were produced by immunoSEQ multiplex PCR, yet TCRdb's version contains in-frame clones alone and is incomplete. The data contain about 41,000 clones, 78% of them singletons. The specimen was CD4+ T cells sorted from PBMCs after approximately 18-hour stimulation, collected from a patient who received antiretroviral therapy. These receptors came from an adult man with HIV who was CMV-seropositive.

The chain has TRBV9 and TRBJ1-1; 7 bases agree with TRBD1. Germline CDR1 is SGDLS and CDR2 is YYNGEE. This CDR3 has 15 residues. Unmatched junction bases numbered 7, after V lost 2 bases and J lost 3 bases. As DNA, the CDR3 is TGTGCCAGCAGCGTGAGGCCTACAGGGGACACTGAAGCTTTCTTT. Its protein is CASSVRPTGDTEAFF.

The rearrangement joins TRBV6-5 to TRBJ2-7; TRBD2 might be the D (5 bases). CDR1 is MNHEY, CDR2 SVGAGI, per germline. The CDR3 is 13 amino acids. Trimming pared 8 bases from V and 0 bases from J, leaving 11 bases between. The CDR3 loop is CASSRAASYEQYF. Written as DNA, the CDR3 is TGTGCCAGCTCTCGAGCGGCCTCCTACGAGCAGTACTTC.

The V and J genes are TRBV30 and TRBJ2-3; TRBD2 is a possible D gene (6 bases). CDR1 is GTSNPN and CDR2 is SVGIG in the germline V gene (reference sequence). This CDR3 contains 14 residues. V dropped 3 bases and J dropped 0 bases, with 10 bases sitting between them. The CDR3 sequence: CAWSRLASTDTQYF. Here the CDR3 DNA reads TGTGCCTGGAGCAGGCTAGCGAGCACAGATACGCAGTATTTT.

The chain employs TRBV6-4 and TRBJ2-6; 8 bases are a match to TRBD2. The CDR3 totals 17 residues. Unmatched junction bases numbered 3, after V lost 2 bases and J lost 0 bases. CDR1 and CDR2 (germline): MRHNA, SNTAGT. CDR3 amino acids: CASSDQGTSSGANVLTF. Written as DNA, the CDR3 is TGTGCCAGCAGTGACCAGGGGACTAGCTCTGGGGCCAACGTCCTGACTTTC.

This chain uses TRBV21-1 with TRBJ2-7. TRBV21-1 is a pseudogene locus. This CDR3 is 21 amino acids long. The CDR3 DNA is TGTGCCAGCAGCAAAACACGAGGGGTAATAGCAGAAGGCGAAGGGGCATTCGAGCAGTACTTC. This codes for CASSKTRGVIAEGEGAFEQYF.

The V gene is TRBV20-1, the J gene TRBJ2-5; perhaps D is TRBD1 or TRBD2 (5 bases each). V was pared by 3 bases and J by 2 bases, with 13 bases between. The CDR3 consists of 14 residues. Germline V lookup: CDR1 DFQATT, CDR2 SNEGSKA (reference sequence). The DNA of the CDR3 is TGCAGTGCTAGTACGGTTTGGGGGCAAGAGACCCAGTACTTC. Translation gives CSASTVWGQETQYF.

The chain is built from TRBV7-2 and TRBJ2-7, with D possibly being TRBD1 or TRBD2 (5 bases each). This CDR3 is built from 14 residues. Trimming stripped 4 bases from V and 4 bases from J, with 14 bases between. Germline CDR1 SGHTA, CDR2 FQGNSA. This CDR3 is CASSYRDPVYEQYF. The CDR3 DNA reads as TGTGCCAGCAGCTACCGGGACCCGGTATACGAGCAGTACTTC.

The V call is TRBV30, the J call TRBJ1-3; D perhaps matches TRBD1 (5 bases). The germline V and J ends were trimmed by 2 bases and 0 bases, with 32 bases remaining between them. CDR3 size: 22 residues. Germline CDR1 and CDR2: GTSNPN and SVGIG (reference sequence). The CDR3 nucleotides are TGTGCCTGGAGTCCTCTTTCAGGGTCCAGACAGACCTCAACCCTCTCTGGAAACACCATATATTTT. It codes for CAWSPLSGSRQTSTLSGNTIYF.

The chain uses TRBV5-4 and TRBJ2-7; TRBD1 matches 7 bases. V shed 4 bases and J 0 bases; nucleotides not matched to a gene: 4. The CDR3 runs 14 residues. Germline CDR1 and CDR2: SGHNT and YYREEE (reference sequence). The DNA of the CDR3 is TGTGCCAGCAGCAGCCGGACAGGCTCCTACGAGCAGTACTTC. Encoded protein: CASSSRTGSYEQYF. Supplemented by reference TRBV5-4 and TRBJ2-7, the full variable domain reads ETGVTQSPTHLIKTRGQQVTLRCSSQSGHNTVSWYQQALGQGPQFIFQYYREEENGRGNFPPRFSGLQFPNYSSELNVNALELDDSALYLCASSSRTGSYEQYFGPGTRLTVT.

This clone was seen only once. This rearrangement joins TRBV3-1 (or the pseudogene TRBV3-2) to TRBJ2-3, with 9 bases identical to TRBD2. This CDR3 has 17 amino acids. V lost 1 base, J lost 6 bases, and 11 bases stayed unmatched. Per the germline V gene, CDR1 is LGHDT and CDR2 is YNNKEL (reference sequence). The CDR3 nucleotides read TGTGCCAGCAGCCAAGGTCGGTTAGCTAGCGGGACGGATACGCAGTATTTT. Translated, it gives CASSQGRLASGTDTQYF.

The chain employs TRBV27 and TRBJ2-1, with 10 bases that match TRBD2. This CDR3 comprises 17 residues. With 3 bases clipped from V and 9 bases from J, the junction kept 14 bases outside the gene matches. Germline assignment: CDR1 MNHEY and CDR2 SMNVEV (reference sequence). CDR3 coding DNA: TGTGCCAGCAGTTTGAGGGCTAGCGGGGGCTTGGGGCGTGAGCAGTTCTTC. Its protein is CASSLRASGGLGREQFF.